The sample holds many counts of the clone carrying this T cell receptor beta chain. What it binds is unknown. As to time point: pre-sensitization, week 0. The treatment denotes: therapeutic diphenylcyclopropenone sensitization with weekly scalp DPC. This record belongs to a study of human T cells and chemical hapten exposure. As for the study in general: Mainly, slight library volume differences in the pool made TCR yields vary.

The CDR3 loop spans 11 amino acids. Trimming pared 2 bases from V and 7 bases from J, leaving 9 bases between. Germline values: CDR1 GTSNPN, CDR2 SVGIG (reference sequence). TCRdb reanalysed the RACE reads using MiXCR and keeps one entry per CDR3 protein. The sample yields 150,000 to 200,000 distinct CDR3 sequences, around 30% seen once. Notes on the study in general: Donors were affected by alopecia, so their immune reaction might vary from that of healthy individuals.

The sequence was collected from a woman under 40 with alopecia areata. Some clones in this sample may be carry-over from other donors' samples. The chain uses TRBV30 and TRBJ2-7; D is ambiguous. The material was whole blood, obtained in connection with sensitization to the hapten diphenylcyclopropenone (DPC). The CDR3: CAWSPRKEQYF. CDR3 coding DNA: TGTGCCTGGAGTCCAAGAAAGGAGCAGTACTTC.